The next 27 T cell receptor beta chains were all read from a single sample in a study of T cell changes during pregnancy in multiple sclerosis. TCRdb's table, derived via immunoSEQ multiplex PCR, lists solely in-frame clones and lacks some. The sample has some 60,000 clones, approximately 93% seen once. The sample was peripheral blood, taken after pregnancy. These receptors originate from a female donor with multiple sclerosis, enrolled in a pregnancy study.

CDR3 protein: CASSMTRPASSGNTIYF. The CDR3 nucleotides are TGTGCCAGTAGTATGACACGTCCGGCCAGCTCTGGAAACACCATATATTTT. The V call is TRBV19, the J call TRBJ1-3, with D uncertain. V shed 3 bases and J shed 0 bases, with 15 bases lying between them. CDR1 and CDR2 from the germline V gene are LNHDA and SQIVND (reference sequence). This CDR3 is 17 amino acids long.

V usage is TRBV7-3 and J usage is TRBJ2-5; TRBD1 aligns across 9 bases. The junction had 15 bases not matched to a gene; V was cut back by 5 bases and J by 14 bases. The CDR3 is 14 residues long. The germline gives CDR1 SGHTA, CDR2 FQGTGA. The CDR3 protein is CASSPLPGQGFPYF. DNA for the CDR3: TGTGCCAGCAGCCCACTCCCGGGACAGGGTTTTCCATACTTC.

The chain couples TRBV7-8 to TRBJ2-1, with unresolved D. The CDR3 sequence is 14 residues long. V was shortened by 0 bases and J by 7 bases, with 10 bases between the two germline ends. The germline gives CDR1 SGHVS, CDR2 FQNEAQ. In nucleotides, the CDR3 is TGTGCCAGCAGCTTAGCCACCCTAATGAATGAGCAGTTCTTC. Amino acids: CASSLATLMNEQFF.

V usage is TRBV27 and J usage is TRBJ1-1; D perhaps matches TRBD1 (6 bases). The CDR3 runs to 14 residues. Germline CDR1 reads MNHEY; CDR2 reads SMNVEV (reference sequence). V was trimmed by 4 bases and J by 1 base, leaving 10 bases between them. The CDR3 region has the DNA TGTGCCAGCAGTTCGGGACAACCGAACACTGAAGCTTTCTTT. This codes for CASSSGQPNTEAFF.

The rearrangement joins TRBV11-2 to TRBJ2-2, with 10 bases aligning to TRBD1. The CDR3 is 15 amino acids. Looked up from germline, CDR1 is SGHAT and CDR2 is FQNNGV. With V trimmed by 5 bases and J by 4 bases, 4 bases remained unmatched. The CDR3 reads CASSVGTGATGELFF. CDR3 sequence (DNA): TGTGCCAGCAGCGTTGGGACAGGGGCCACCGGGGAGCTGTTTTTT.

The chain joins TRBV27 to TRBJ2-3; weak D call: TRBD1 (5 bases). Per the germline V gene, CDR1 is MNHEY and CDR2 is SMNVEV (reference sequence). V was shortened by 3 bases and J by 5 bases, with 12 bases between the two germline ends. The CDR3 is 14 residues long. The CDR3 region has the DNA TGTGCCAGCAGTTTTAGGGCAGGGCAAGATACGCAGTATTTT. It is translated as CASSFRAGQDTQYF.

This chain links TRBV7-2 with TRBJ1-1; D may be TRBD1 (5 bases). Trimming removed 1 base from V and 0 bases from J, with 15 bases in between. Looked up from germline, CDR1 is SGHTA and CDR2 is FQGNSA. The CDR3 is 17 residues long. CDR3 bases: TGTGCCAGCAGCTTAGGTCTCCGCAGGGCCGTGAACACTGAAGCTTTCTTT. Its translation: CASSLGLRRAVNTEAFF.

The CDR3 DNA follows: TGCAGCGTTCTGACAAGAATCTCCTACGAGCAGTACTTC. Its translation is CSVLTRISYEQYF. The chain links TRBV29-1 to TRBJ2-7; D call uncertain. The CDR3 length is 13 residues. V was trimmed by 5 bases and J by 0 bases, leaving 11 bases between them. Germline-derived CDR1 and CDR2 are SQVTM and ANQGSEA.

The chain joins TRBV18 to TRBJ2-5, with 14 bases identical to TRBD2. The end of the DNA is better explained by TRBJ2-7, so the J call may be wrong. This CDR3 is built from 20 residues. Germline-derived CDR1 and CDR2 are KGHSH and LQKENI. The DNA for the CDR3 is TGTGCCAGCTCACCTGGGGGGACTAGCGGGAGTCCCCGTGATTCCTACGAGCAGTACTTC. It translates to CASSPGGTSGSPRDSYEQYF.

This clone has just one count. A read error may account for a junction end that differs from germline. This chain connects TRBV7-7 to TRBJ2-7; the D gene is possibly TRBD2 (6 bases). CDR3 length: 15 residues. CDR1 is SSHAT and CDR2 is FNYEAQ in the germline V gene (reference sequence). The CDR3: CASSARAGGSYEQYF. CDR3 DNA sequence: TGTGCTAGCAGCGCCCGGGCCGGGGGCTCCTACGAGCAGTACTTC.

J is TRBJ1-5 and V is TRBV7-2, with D maybe TRBD1 (6 bases). The CDR3 extends over 14 amino acids. Trimming stripped 0 bases from V and 7 bases from J, with 10 bases between. Germline V gene lookup returns CDR1 SGHTA and CDR2 FQGNSA. This CDR3 reads CASSLAFTGQPQHF. CDR3 DNA: TGTGCCAGCAGCTTAGCGTTCACAGGGCAGCCCCAGCATTTT.

This chain joins TRBV7-2 and TRBJ2-1; D is possibly TRBD2 (5 bases). The V gene lost 1 base and the J gene lost 7 bases, with 8 bases spanning the gap. This CDR3 is 13 amino acids long. The germline V gene has CDR1 SGHTA and CDR2 FQGNSA. The CDR3 DNA sequence: TGTGCCAGCAGCTTAGGGACTGTGAATGAGCAGTTCTTC. Translation: CASSLGTVNEQFF.

This chain connects TRBV6-5 to TRBJ1-4; D unresolved. The length of the CDR3 is 13 residues. The ends were cut back, 2 bases at V and 7 bases at J, with 8 bases in the middle. Germline CDR1 is MNHEY and CDR2 is SVGAGI. The CDR3 nucleotides are TGTGCCAGCAGTTACGAGCGGGGTGAAAAACTGTTTTTT. This codes for CASSYERGEKLFF.

J is TRBJ2-7 and V is TRBV7-8; 7 bases fit TRBD1. V lost 4 bases and J lost 5; bases outside the gene matches: 8. CDR1 and CDR2 from the germline V gene are SGHVS and FQNEAQ. CDR3 length: 14 residues. The CDR3 bases are TGTGCCAGCAGCTCCTCGACAGGGTCCAACGAGCAGTACTTC. It encodes CASSSSTGSNEQYF.

This sequence joins TRBV5-6 and TRBJ2-1; 9 nucleotides match TRBD2. The CDR3 extends over 16 amino acids. Germline trimming cut 2 bases from V and 0 bases from J; bases unmatched to any gene: 3. Germline CDR1 is SGHDT and CDR2 is YYEEEE. CDR3 coding DNA: TGTGCCAGCAGCTTTCTAGCGGGAAGCTCCTACAATGAGCAGTTCTTC. It yields the protein CASSFLAGSSYNEQFF. The whole variable domain, remainder taken from reference TRBV5-6 and TRBJ2-1, is DAGVTQSPTHLIKTRGQQVTLRCSPKSGHDTVSWYQQALGQGPQFIFQYYEEEERQRGNFPDRFSGHQFPNYSSELNVNALLLGDSALYLCASSFLAGSSYNEQFFGPGTRLTVL.

The V and J genes are TRBV5-4 and TRBJ2-3, with D possibly being TRBD2 (6 bases). Germline V gives CDR1 SGHNT, CDR2 YYREEE (reference sequence). This CDR3 comprises 17 residues. V was trimmed by 3 bases and J by 5 bases, leaving 22 bases between them. CDR3 coding DNA: TGTGCCAGCAGCTCCTTAAGCGGACTACTCGGTGGAGATACGCAGTATTTT. Amino acids: CASSSLSGLLGGDTQYF.

This chain links TRBV15 with TRBJ2-1; tentative D call: TRBD2 (5 bases). Germline lookup yields CDR1 LNHNV and CDR2 YYDKDF (reference sequence). The CDR3 is 18 residues long. V lost 0 bases and J lost 7, with 22 bases in between. CDR3 loop: CATSRDRRLSGAKNEQFF. DNA for the CDR3: TGTGCCACCAGCAGAGATCGTAGGCTGAGCGGAGCGAAAAATGAGCAGTTCTTC.

CDR3 nucleotide sequence: TGTGCCAGCAGCTTAGCAGGGTTTTCCTACAATGAGCAGTTCTTC. Protein: CASSLAGFSYNEQFF. The chain couples TRBV11-2 to TRBJ2-1; possible D gene TRBD1, 5 bases. Germline V gene sequence: CDR1 SGHAT, CDR2 FQNNGV. The V end lost 1 base, the J end lost 1 base, and 8 bases lay between the germline ends. This CDR3 is 15 amino acids long.

The chain employs TRBV9 and TRBJ2-1; TRBD2 matches 7 bases. There are 15 residues in the CDR3. Germline assignment: CDR1 SGDLS and CDR2 YYNGEE. With 4 bases clipped from V and 1 base from J, the junction kept 5 bases outside the gene matches. DNA of the CDR3: TGTGCCAGCAGCCCGCGGGAGAAGTCCTACAATGAGCAGTTCTTC. Translation gives CASSPREKSYNEQFF.

The gene calls are TRBV23-1 and TRBJ2-2, with 7 nucleotides matching TRBD2. TRBV23-1 is filed as an ORF, its function uncertain. V lost 3 bases, J lost 6 bases, and 7 bases stayed unmatched. The CDR3 extends over 15 amino acids. In DNA form, the CDR3 reads TGCGCCAGCAGTCATGGCGGGAGAAATGCCGGGGAGCTGTTTTTT. Translating gives CASSHGGRNAGELFF.

The chain couples TRBV7-9 to TRBJ2-3; TRBD1 is a possible D gene (6 bases). With 2 bases removed from V and 3 bases from J, the gap between germline ends came to 12 bases. The germline CDR1 and CDR2 sequences are SEHNR and FQNEAQ (reference sequence). The CDR3 is 15 residues long. CDR3 amino acids: CASSLRGTSTDTQYF. CDR3 coding DNA: TGTGCCAGCAGCTTAAGAGGGACATCTACAGATACGCAGTATTTT.

The chain joins TRBV27 to TRBJ1-1, with D possibly being TRBD1 (5 bases). Germline V lookup: CDR1 MNHEY, CDR2 SMNVEV (reference sequence). CDR3 length equals 16 residues. V was trimmed by 7 bases and J by 2 bases, leaving 20 bases between them. CDR3 DNA: TGTGCCAGCACCCACCTACAGGAAGGCTTAAACACTGAAGCTTTCTTT. This sequence encodes CASTHLQEGLNTEAFF.

V usage is TRBV5-6 and J usage is TRBJ1-1; D remains ambiguous. The CDR3 runs 15 residues. Per the germline V gene, CDR1 is SGHDT and CDR2 is YYEEEE. V was pared by 0 bases and J by 1 base, with 10 bases between. This CDR3 reads CASSLVAGKNTEAFF. The CDR3 DNA follows: TGTGCCAGCAGCTTGGTTGCGGGAAAGAACACTGAAGCTTTCTTT.

The chain uses TRBV14 and TRBJ1-6; D might be TRBD1 (5 bases). CDR1 SGHDN and CDR2 FVKESK come from the germline V gene. The V gene lost 2 bases and the J gene lost 7 bases, with 12 bases spanning the gap. There are 15 residues in the CDR3. In DNA form, the CDR3 reads TGTGCCAGCAGCCAACTAAAGGGGCGAAATTCACCCCTCCACTTT. It is translated as CASSQLKGRNSPLHF.

V is TRBV5-1 and J is TRBJ2-6, with D possibly matching TRBD1 (6 bases). CDR3 length equals 16 residues. V shed 4 bases and J shed 4 bases, with 15 bases lying between them. The germline V gene has CDR1 SGHRS and CDR2 YFSETQ. CDR3 DNA: TGCGCCAGCAGCCTTACGACAGGTCCCGGGGCCAACGTCCTGACTTTC. Translated: CASSLTTGPGANVLTF.

Written as DNA, the CDR3 is TGTGCCAGCAGCCACGCGGGACTAGCGGGAGGGGGCGGGCAGTTCTTC. It translates to CASSHAGLAGGGGQFF. This chain uses TRBV14 with TRBJ2-1; the match to TRBD2 covers 16 bases. Trimming cost V 3 bases and J 12 bases; bases outside gene matches: 8. The CDR3 consists of 16 residues. Germline V gives CDR1 SGHDN, CDR2 FVKESK.

V usage is TRBV4-3 and J usage is TRBJ2-5, with 13 nucleotides matching TRBD2. Trimming cost V 1 base and J 4 bases; bases outside gene matches: 6. CDR1 and CDR2 (germline): LGHNA, YSLEER. The CDR3 contains 17 residues. The CDR3 here is CASSQGTSGRSGETQYF. In nucleotides, the CDR3 is TGCGCCAGCAGCCAAGGGACTAGCGGGAGAAGTGGAGAGACCCAGTACTTC.